Listed here are 21 T cell receptor beta chains from one sample, sequenced in a study of blood T cell repertoires in COVID-19. Clones were read by immunoSEQ multiplex PCR, and TCRdb kept only the in-frame ones, dropping some. The sample yields about 300,000 clones, 85% seen once. The sequenced material came from PBMCs or T cells enriched from blood (not recorded which). These receptors all stem from a woman aged 30 to 39 who had been exposed to COVID-19.

J is TRBJ2-7 and V is TRBV5-1; the D is unclear. The CDR3 consists of 12 residues. V lost 0 bases to trimming and J lost 7 bases, with 8 bases between them. Germline assignment: CDR1 SGHRS and CDR2 YFSETQ. CDR3 protein: CASSLAFEEQYF. In DNA, the CDR3 is TGCGCCAGCAGCTTGGCCTTCGAGGAGCAGTACTTC.

In its sample, this clone was seen once. The chain is built from TRBV14 and TRBJ2-3; tentatively, D is TRBD1 (6 bases). Germline lookup yields CDR1 SGHDN and CDR2 FVKESK. Trimming removed 4 bases at V and 1 base at J, with 18 bases between. The CDR3 is 17 amino acids. The CDR3 DNA is TGTGCCAGCAGCCGCATGGACAGTTCACGAGGCACAGATACGCAGTATTTT. Translation: CASSRMDSSRGTDTQYF.

This clone appeared a single time. The CDR3 reads CSAMGPHGYTF. CDR3 nucleotides: TGCAGTGCCATGGGCCCTCATGGCTACACCTTC. The chain combines TRBV20-1 with TRBJ1-2; D is uncertain. V was cut by 6 bases and J by 6 bases, with 11 bases left in between. CDR1 and CDR2 from the germline V gene are DFQATT and SNEGSKA (reference sequence). The CDR3 has 11 residues.

CDR3 region: CASSGQGYGYTF. CDR3 coding DNA: TGTGCCAGCAGTGGACAGGGCTATGGCTACACCTTC. The V call is TRBV27, the J call TRBJ1-2; 8 bases align to TRBD1. This CDR3 region has 12 residues. Per germline, CDR1 MNHEY and CDR2 SMNVEV (reference sequence). J lost 4 bases, V lost 5 bases, and 0 bases had no gene match.

This clone has just a few counts. The rearrangement uses TRBV29-1 and TRBJ1-1; maybe TRBD1 (5 bases). The length of the CDR3 is 15 residues. CDR1 and CDR2 from the germline V gene are SQVTM and ANQGSEA. V dropped 4 bases and J dropped 0 bases, with 15 bases sitting between them. The CDR3 reads CSVAGPGGVNTEAFF. For the CDR3, the DNA is TGCAGCGTTGCTGGGCCCGGAGGGGTGAACACTGAAGCTTTCTTT.

The rearrangement joins TRBV5-1 to TRBJ1-2; 8 bases agree with TRBD1. J lost 8 bases, V lost 0 bases, and 3 bases had no gene match. The CDR3 has 13 amino acids. From germline, CDR1 is SGHRS and CDR2 YFSETQ. CDR3 DNA sequence: TGCGCCAGCAGCTTGGCAGGGGGCGAAGGCTACACCTTC. Protein: CASSLAGGEGYTF. Full variable domain (remainder filled in from reference TRBV5-1 and TRBJ1-2): KAGVTQTPRYLIKTRGQQVTLSCSPISGHRSVSWYQQTPGQGLQFLFEYFSETQRNKGNFPGRFSGRQFSNSRSEMNVSTLELGDSALYLCASSLAGGEGYTFGSGTRLTVV.

The chain couples TRBV7-2 to TRBJ2-1, with 10 bases identical to TRBD2. From germline, CDR1 is SGHTA and CDR2 FQGNSA. This CDR3 has 16 amino acids. V lost 4 bases to trimming and J lost 6 bases; unmatched junction nucleotides: 9. CDR3 DNA: TGTGCCAGCAGCTATGCGAGCGGGGGGGCCCCCAATGAGCAGTTCTTC. Translating it yields CASSYASGGAPNEQFF.

The chain is built from TRBV24-1 and TRBJ1-1, with TRBD1 identical over 7 bases. After removal of 3 bases from V and 8 bases from J, the junction contained 2 bases not matched to a gene. Germline lookup yields CDR1 KGHDR and CDR2 SFDVKD. This CDR3 region has 12 residues. Here the CDR3 DNA reads TGTGCCACCAGTGATACGGACAGGGAAGCTTTCTTT. Its translation: CATSDTDREAFF.

The chain carries TRBV29-1 and TRBJ2-1, with D uncertain. Deletions cut 4 bases from V and 7 bases from J, with 8 bases between. In germline, CDR1 is SQVTM, CDR2 ANQGSEA. This CDR3 spans 11 amino acids. CDR3 in amino acids: CSVVFGNEQFF. The CDR3 coding sequence is TGCAGCGTTGTTTTCGGGAATGAGCAGTTCTTC.

V usage is TRBV7-9 and J usage is TRBJ2-7; 7 bases align to TRBD1. The CDR3 covers 13 residues. Germline lookup yields CDR1 SEHNR and CDR2 FQNEAQ (reference sequence). The V segment lost 10 bases and the J segment 5 bases; nucleotides outside the gene matches: 11. The CDR3 region is CAIPVGQTNEQYF. CDR3 in DNA: TGTGCCATCCCGGTGGGACAGACCAACGAGCAGTACTTC.

The chain links TRBV28 to TRBJ2-1, with 7 bases matching TRBD1. After removal of 7 bases from V and 4 bases from J, the junction contained 10 bases not matched to a gene. Germline CDR1 reads MDHEN; CDR2 reads SYDVKM. This CDR3 is 15 amino acids long. CDR3 DNA: TGTGCCAGCACCTTCAGGGGGTTCCTATACAATGAGCAGTTCTTC. It specifies CASTFRGFLYNEQFF.

The chain is built from TRBV25-1 and TRBJ2-6; 9 nucleotides agree with TRBD1. The length of the CDR3 is 18 residues. CDR1 and CDR2 from the germline V gene are MGHDK and SYGVNS. The J segment lost 0 bases and the V segment lost 7 bases, leaving 10 bases of the junction unmatched. The DNA of the CDR3 is TGTGCCAGCAAACGAGGGACAGGGCGGCGCTCTGGGGCCAACGTCCTGACTTTC. This codes for CASKRGTGRRSGANVLTF.

The V and J genes are TRBV20-1 and TRBJ2-1; 7 bases agree with TRBD1. CDR3 size: 14 residues. Germline CDR1 reads DFQATT; CDR2 reads SNEGSKA (reference sequence). After removal of 4 bases from V and 8 bases from J, the junction contained 11 bases not matched to a gene. CDR3 loop: CSATETGPRDEQFF. The CDR3 DNA reads as TGCAGTGCTACTGAGACAGGGCCGAGGGATGAGCAGTTCTTC.

This chain connects TRBV9 to TRBJ2-1; D might be TRBD2 (6 bases). The V and J ends lost 0 bases and 0 bases respectively, with 10 bases between them. This CDR3 has 16 amino acids. Germline V gene lookup returns CDR1 SGDLS and CDR2 YYNGEE. The CDR3 spells CASSVVGGTSYNEQFF. DNA for the CDR3: TGTGCCAGCAGCGTAGTTGGCGGGACCTCCTACAATGAGCAGTTCTTC.

The rearrangement joins TRBV6-5 to TRBJ2-7; 10 nucleotides agree with TRBD2. V lost 4 bases to trimming and J lost 4 bases; unmatched junction nucleotides: 7. The CDR3 length is 15 residues. The germline V gene encodes CDR1 MNHEY and CDR2 SVGAGI. CDR3 DNA sequence: TGTGCCAGCAGTTCAAATCTACTAGCGGGGTACGAGCAGTACTTC. Translation gives CASSSNLLAGYEQYF.

V usage is TRBV5-1 and J usage is TRBJ2-7; TRBD2 matches at 9 bases. CDR3 length: 14 amino acids. The V segment lost 1 base and the J segment 5 bases; nucleotides outside the gene matches: 4. Germline loops: CDR1 SGHRS, CDR2 YFSETQ. The CDR3 region is CASSLSLAGNEQYF. The CDR3 DNA reads TGCGCCAGCAGCTTGAGCCTAGCGGGGAACGAGCAGTACTTC.

The chain is built from TRBV5-1 and TRBJ2-5; possibly TRBD2 for D (7 bases). CDR1 and CDR2 from the germline V gene are SGHRS and YFSETQ. This CDR3 has 15 amino acids. V was shortened by 1 base and J by 3 bases, with 13 bases between the two germline ends. Here the CDR3 DNA reads TGCGCCAGCAGCTTGCGGGGGGCGCTTGAAGAGACCCAGTACTTC. Translated, it gives CASSLRGALEETQYF.

This chain joins TRBV6-1 and TRBJ1-2; 8 bases agree with TRBD1. The CDR3 length is 13 residues. V was pared by 3 bases and J by 4 bases, with 1 base of the junction left unmatched. The germline V gene encodes CDR1 MNHNS and CDR2 SASEGT. CDR3 region: CASSDRGLYGYTF. The CDR3 nucleotides read TGTGCCAGCAGTGACAGGGGGCTCTATGGCTACACCTTC.

This chain connects TRBV7-2 to TRBJ1-5, with a possible D match to TRBD1 (6 bases). Germline lookup yields CDR1 SGHTA and CDR2 FQGNSA. Trimming left V 5 bases short and J 5 bases short, with 16 bases between. The CDR3 runs 15 residues. CDR3: CASSLGQGIYQPQHF. The DNA for the CDR3 is TGTGCCAGCAGCCTAGGGCAGGGGATTTATCAGCCCCAGCATTTT. Drawing the rest from reference TRBV7-2 and TRBJ1-5, the complete variable domain is GAGVSQSPSNKVTEKGKDVELRCDPISGHTALYWYRQSLGQGLEFLIYFQGNSAPDKSGLPSDRFSAERTGGSVSTLTIQRTQQEDSAVYLCASSLGQGIYQPQHFGDGTRLSIL.

CDR3 sequence reads: CASSLVGGATGSNQPQHF. The CDR3 bases are TGTGCCAGCAGCTTAGTGGGGGGGGCGACTGGGAGCAATCAGCCCCAGCATTTT. The chain carries TRBV7-2 and TRBJ1-5; D might be TRBD1 (6 bases). CDR3 size: 18 residues. V lost 1 base to trimming and J lost 1 base, with 17 bases between them. Germline values: CDR1 SGHTA, CDR2 FQGNSA. Full variable domain (remainder filled in from reference TRBV7-2 and TRBJ1-5): GAGVSQSPSNKVTEKGKDVELRCDPISGHTALYWYRQSLGQGLEFLIYFQGNSAPDKSGLPSDRFSAERTGGSVSTLTIQRTQQEDSAVYLCASSLVGGATGSNQPQHFGDGTRLSIL.

The gene calls are TRBV20-1 and TRBJ2-5; 10 bases agree with TRBD2. This CDR3 is 15 amino acids long. Germline V gene lookup returns CDR1 DFQATT and CDR2 SNEGSKA (reference sequence). V shed 3 bases and J 3 bases; nucleotides not matched to a gene: 7. CDR3 loop: CSASSSGGGKETQYF. Here the CDR3 DNA reads TGCAGTGCTAGTTCGAGCGGGGGGGGAAAAGAGACCCAGTACTTC.